Presented here are 10 T cell receptor beta chains from one specimen sequenced in a study of T cells in Graves' hyperthyroidism and ophthalmopathy. Amplified TCR beta CDR3 regions derived from RNA transcripts. An initial round of RT-PCR targeting the TCR CDR3 relied on the HTBI primer set. From the multiplex PCR reads, TCRdb called clonotypes with MiXCR, one entry per CDR3 protein. The sample lists 330,000 or so distinct CDR3 sequences, approximately 18% seen once, with under 40% in the top ten. Sequences were obtained from blood. Receptors were obtained from a man between 50 and 59 years old with Graves' ophthalmopathy.

This clonotype was detected many times. This chain links TRBV7-3 with TRBJ1-1; D gene unclear. The CDR3 contains 13 residues. Germline CDR1 reads SGHTA; CDR2 reads FQGTGA. Deletions cut 3 bases from V and 1 base from J, with 6 bases between. The CDR3 nucleotides read TGTGCCAGCAGCTTTCGCCGGAACACTGAAGCTTTCTTT. Translation: CASSFRRNTEAFF.

The chain is built from TRBV6-1 and TRBJ1-4; D unclear. Looked up from germline, CDR1 is MNHNS and CDR2 is SASEGT. V lost 1 base and J 10 bases, leaving 7 bases between the germline ends. The CDR3 is 12 residues long. The CDR3 spells CASSEVNSKLFF. The CDR3 coding sequence is TGTGCCAGCAGTGAAGTAAACTCAAAACTGTTTTTT.

The CDR3 nucleotides are TGTGCCAGCAGGGGAGTCCAGGCTAACTCTGGGGCCAACGTCCTGACTTTC. Its translation: CASRGVQANSGANVLTF. The rearrangement uses TRBV25-1 and TRBJ2-6; D may be TRBD2 (5 bases). The V gene lost 6 bases and the J gene lost 0 bases, with 15 bases spanning the gap. This CDR3 comprises 17 residues. The V gene's germline CDR1 is MGHDK and CDR2 SYGVNS. Looking up the rest from reference TRBV25-1 and TRBJ2-6 gives the full variable domain: EADIYQTPRYLVIGTGKKITLECSQTMGHDKMYWYQQDPGMELHLIHYSYGVNSTEKGDLSSESTVSRIRTEHFPLTLESARPSHTSQYLCASRGVQANSGANVLTFGAGSRLTVL.

In its sample, this clonotype was seen a few times. V and J are TRBV24-1 and TRBJ2-5, with D unclear. The germline gives CDR1 KGHDR, CDR2 SFDVKD. Trimming removed 8 bases at V and 1 base at J, with 7 bases between. The CDR3 extends over 12 amino acids. Here the CDR3 DNA reads TGTGCCACCACCAACACCCAAGAGACCCAGTACTTC. This gives the protein CATTNTQETQYF.

This clonotype has at least ten counts. V gene TRBV11-2 combines with J gene TRBJ1-6; possibly TRBD1 for D (6 bases). V dropped 1 base and J dropped 9 bases, with 16 bases sitting between them. The CDR3 is made up of 16 amino acids. The germline V gene encodes CDR1 SGHAT and CDR2 FQNNGV. CDR3 bases: TGTGCCAGCAGCTTAGGGGGGCAGGCCGGAGGTTCACCCCTCCACTTT. Translated: CASSLGGQAGGSPLHF. The full variable domain, its missing parts supplied by reference TRBV11-2 and TRBJ1-6, is EAGVAQSPRYKIIEKRQSVAFWCNPISGHATLYWYQQILGQGPKLLIQFQNNGVVDDSQLPKDRFSAERLKGVDSTLKIQPAKLEDSAVYLCASSLGGQAGGSPLHFGNGTRLTVT.

This clonotype was counted between two and nine times. The chain is built from TRBV9 and TRBJ1-3; 8 bases line up with TRBD1. This CDR3 has 15 amino acids. V was pared by 3 bases and J by 2 bases, with 4 bases of the junction left unmatched. Per germline, CDR1 SGDLS and CDR2 YYNGEE. This CDR3 is CASSAGGTPGNTIYF. The CDR3 DNA reads TGTGCCAGCAGCGCAGGGGGCACCCCTGGAAACACCATATATTTT.

The chain couples TRBV5-6 to TRBJ1-4; no definite D call. CDR1 and CDR2 from the germline V gene are SGHDT and YYEEEE. V gave up 4 bases and J gave up 0 bases, with 13 bases separating them. The CDR3 spans 16 residues. The CDR3: CASSLTGGPTNEKLFF. Here the CDR3 DNA reads TGTGCCAGCAGCCTAACGGGTGGACCAACTAATGAAAAACTGTTTTTT.

About this clonotype: Possible read error: a much larger clone is one base away. This rearrangement joins TRBV20-1 to TRBJ2-1, with a possible D match to TRBD2 (6 bases). Germline CDR1 reads DFQATT; CDR2 reads SNEGSKA (reference sequence). Trimming shortened V by 1 base and J by 0 bases, and 13 bases separated the two germline ends. CDR3 length equals 16 residues. The CDR3 nucleotides are TGCAGTGCTAGAGGGGCCACGGGGGTCTCCTACAATGAGCAGTTCTTC. This sequence encodes CSARGATGVSYNEQFF.

This sequence joins TRBV9 and TRBJ1-1; possible D gene TRBD1, 5 bases. CDR3 length: 14 amino acids. With 3 bases removed from V and 4 bases from J, the gap between germline ends came to 13 bases. The germline CDR1 and CDR2 sequences are SGDLS and YYNGEE. CDR3 amino acids: CASSAGSVATEAFF. The CDR3 nucleotides are TGTGCCAGCAGCGCAGGGAGTGTGGCCACTGAAGCTTTCTTT.

This clonotype was picked up many times. CDR3 sequence reads: CASSPPGGLNEQFF. In DNA, the CDR3 is TGTGCCAGCTCACCACCGGGGGGGTTGAATGAGCAGTTCTTC. J is TRBJ2-1 and V is TRBV18; 7 bases agree with TRBD2. Germline CDR1 KGHSH, CDR2 LQKENI. CDR3 length: 14 amino acids. Trimming took 0 bases from V and 7 from J; bases not matched to a gene: 3.